A single sample is the source of the 12 T cell receptor beta chains below, sequenced in a study of shared T cell receptors in the human thymus. TCRdb keeps only in-frame clones here, not all; method: immunoSEQ multiplex PCR. This table has about 380,000 clones, about 95% appearing once. The sequenced sample consisted of thymocytes. The origin of the receptors is a human donor.

The chain recombines TRBV28 with TRBJ2-1; tentatively, D is TRBD1 (6 bases). CDR1 and CDR2 (germline): MDHEN, SYDVKM. V was cut by 5 bases and J by 3 bases, with 23 bases left in between. The CDR3 covers 18 residues. The CDR3 bases are TGTGCCAGCAGTCCGGGACACCGGGGCTCGGGTCTCTACAATGAGCAGTTCTTC. Translated, it gives CASSPGHRGSGLYNEQFF.

V usage is TRBV7-6 and J usage is TRBJ1-4; D is possibly TRBD1 (5 bases). CDR3 length equals 17 residues. The germline V gene has CDR1 SGHVS and CDR2 FNYEAQ. The germline V and J ends were trimmed by 1 base and 2 bases, with 14 bases remaining between them. The CDR3 is CASSLGARVWTNEKLFF. The CDR3 DNA reads as TGTGCCAGCAGCTTAGGGGCCAGGGTGTGGACTAATGAAAAACTGTTTTTT.

The gene calls are TRBV4-1 and TRBJ2-3, with 16 positions matching TRBD2. The CDR3 runs 18 residues. CDR1 is MGHRA and CDR2 is YSYEKL in the germline V gene. The trim removed 4 bases at V and 0 bases at J, leaving 4 bases unmatched. The CDR3 spells CASSPGLAGGVSTDTQYF. DNA for the CDR3: TGCGCCAGCAGCCCGGGACTAGCGGGAGGGGTCAGCACAGATACGCAGTATTTT.

The V and J genes are TRBV4-1 and TRBJ1-1, with TRBD1 identical over 7 bases. Per the germline V gene, CDR1 is MGHRA and CDR2 is YSYEKL. This CDR3 comprises 19 residues. The J segment lost 6 bases and the V segment lost 1 base, leaving 20 bases of the junction unmatched. DNA for the CDR3: TGCGCCAGCAGCCAAGTGATCACGGTGAGGGGGCTATTTTTCGCTGAAGCTTTCTTT. Residues: CASSQVITVRGLFFAEAFF.

The V and J genes are TRBV6-1 and TRBJ1-1; TRBD1 is a possible D gene (6 bases). This CDR3 region has 13 residues. V was trimmed by 6 bases and J by 7 bases, leaving 15 bases between them. Germline CDR1 reads MNHNS; CDR2 reads SASEGT. CDR3 sequence (DNA): TGTGCCAGCAGCCAAACAGGGAGGAATGAAGCTTTCTTT. The encoded protein is CASSQTGRNEAFF.

CDR3 coding DNA: TGTGCCAGCAGCTTATTATTCGGAGGTGCGGGAACGAGCCACAATGAGCAGTTCTTC. Amino acids: CASSLLFGGAGTSHNEQFF. The genes are TRBV7-9 and TRBJ2-1; a possible D gene is TRBD2 (6 bases). Trimming pared 2 bases from V and 5 bases from J, leaving 25 bases between. This CDR3 contains 19 residues. Germline CDR1 SEHNR, CDR2 FQNEAQ (reference sequence).

This clone was seen a single time. This chain uses TRBV29-1 with TRBJ2-7; TRBD1 or TRBD2 may be the D gene (6 bases each). Deletions cut 4 bases from V and 2 bases from J, with 15 bases between. The germline V gene has CDR1 SQVTM and CDR2 ANQGSEA. CDR3 length equals 14 residues. Here the CDR3 reads CSVAGVGGPYEQYF. In nucleotides, the CDR3 is TGCAGCGTTGCAGGGGTTGGGGGGCCCTACGAGCAGTACTTC.

This clone was found once. J is TRBJ2-5 and V is TRBV5-1, with TRBD1 matching 8 bases. V was pared by 0 bases and J by 5 bases, with 6 bases of the junction left unmatched. CDR1 is SGHRS, CDR2 YFSETQ, per germline. The CDR3 runs to 15 residues. The CDR3 reads CASSLDGQGAETQYF. CDR3 in DNA: TGCGCCAGCAGCTTGGACGGACAGGGTGCGGAGACCCAGTACTTC. The full variable domain, with the rest looked up from reference TRBV5-1 and TRBJ2-5, is KAGVTQTPRYLIKTRGQQVTLSCSPISGHRSVSWYQQTPGQGLQFLFEYFSETQRNKGNFPGRFSGRQFSNSRSEMNVSTLELGDSALYLCASSLDGQGAETQYFGPGTRLLVL.

The chain carries TRBV2 and TRBJ2-7; 10 nucleotides line up with TRBD2. The CDR3 is 16 amino acids. The J segment lost 5 bases and the V segment lost 6 bases, leaving 13 bases of the junction unmatched. Germline V CDR1 and CDR2: SNHLY, FYNNEI. CDR3 bases: TGTGCCAGCAGCCCCGGTCTAGCGGGAGCCCCCCACGAGCAGTACTTC. Translation gives CASSPGLAGAPHEQYF. The entire variable domain, with the rest obtained from reference TRBV2 and TRBJ2-7, is as follows: EPEVTQTPSHQVTQMGQEVILRCVPISNHLYFYWYRQILGQKVEFLVSFYNNEISEKSEIFDDQFSVERPDGSNFTLKIRSTKLEDSAMYFCASSPGLAGAPHEQYFGPGTRLTVT.

The gene calls are TRBV7-3 and TRBJ2-2; 8 nucleotides line up with TRBD2. Unmatched junction bases numbered 8, after V lost 8 bases and J lost 3 bases. This CDR3 has 15 residues. From germline, CDR1 is SGHTA and CDR2 FQGTGA. CDR3 coding DNA: TGTGCCAGCTCCCCTAGCGGGTGGGACACCGGGGAGCTGTTTTTT. Translating gives CASSPSGWDTGELFF. Together with reference TRBV7-3 and TRBJ2-2, the CDR3 gives the full variable domain: GAGVSQTPSNKVTEKGKYVELRCDPISGHTALYWYRQSLGQGPEFLIYFQGTGAADDSGLPNDRFFAVRPEGSVSTLKIQRTERGDSAVYLCASSPSGWDTGELFFGEGSRLTVL.

This CDR3 reads CASSFGGLNTGELFF. CDR3 DNA: TGTGCCAGCAGCTTCGGGGGGCTGAACACCGGGGAGCTGTTTTTT. The chain employs TRBV7-8 and TRBJ2-2; possibly TRBD2 for D (7 bases). The CDR3 runs 15 residues. The germline V and J ends were trimmed by 3 bases and 1 base, with 9 bases remaining between them. The V gene's germline CDR1 is SGHVS and CDR2 FQNEAQ.

The V and J genes are TRBV18 and TRBJ2-1, with D perhaps TRBD2 (6 bases). Germline CDR1 is KGHSH and CDR2 is LQKENI. The CDR3 has 16 residues. Deletions cut 1 base from V and 9 bases from J, with 19 bases between. CDR3 sequence reads: CASSPRFWEEAFEQFF. The CDR3, as DNA: TGTGCCAGCTCACCACGCTTTTGGGAGGAGGCATTTGAGCAGTTCTTC.